The text below deals with one T cell receptor (beta chain). This specimen comes from a study of blood T cell repertoires in COVID-19. Study processing details: Nucleated cell number was recorded as an estimate derived from reference gene primer amplification. Some clones are missing from TCRdb's copy, which holds only in-frame ones; the method was immunoSEQ multiplex PCR. V and J calls and clone size come straight from that table; D and trimming were deduced from the DNA. The profile shows about 68,000 clones, 86% of them singletons. Germline V gene data show CDR1 as SGHRS and CDR2 as YFSETQ. V was trimmed by 2 bases and J by 0 bases, leaving 15 bases between them. CDR3 length equals 17 residues.

The specimen sequenced was peripheral blood. This TCR was sampled from a man aged 30 to 39 with acute or convalescent COVID-19. The rearrangement uses TRBV5-1 and TRBJ2-1, with a tentative D call TRBD2 (5 bases). This CDR3 reads CASSFSLRTSSYNEQFF. The DNA for the CDR3 is TGCGCCAGCAGCTTTAGCCTTCGGACTTCCTCCTACAATGAGCAGTTCTTC.